The rows below give T cell receptor beta chains drawn from one sample of a study of blood T cells in healthy people across ages. TCRdb re-analysed the 5' RACE reads in MiXCR, keeping a single row per CDR3 protein. The top ten clones hold 4% of a sample with some 1,500,000 distinct CDR3 sequences, around 40% of them seen once. The sample taken for sequencing was blood. The receptor source for this set is a woman aged 18-35 years in good health. Each CDR3 is given with its conserved first and last residue. A D gene is named only where the DNA matches it firmly. The listing skips clone size in some rows; elsewhere it reads once, few, many or a size class.

J | V | D | size | DNA | CDR3
TRBJ1-5 | TRBV4-1 | - | - | TGCGCCAGCAGCCAAGATCGACTGTTGAATCAGCCCCAGCATTTT | CASSQDRLLNQPQHF
TRBJ2-7 | TRBV9 | - | - | TGTGCCAGCAGCCGACACGACGTTTCCTACGAGCAGTACTTC | CASSRHDVSYEQYF
TRBJ2-7 | TRBV4-3 | TRBD1 | few | TGCGCCAGCAGCCCCGACAGGGGCGGGTTCTACGAGCAGTACTTC | CASSPDRGGFYEQYF
TRBJ1-6 | TRBV12-3/TRBV12-4 | - | few | TGTGCCAGCAGTCTCAGATCCAGCTCCTATAATTCACCCCTCCACTTT | CASSLRSSSYNSPLHF
TRBJ1-1 | TRBV14 | - | - | TGTGCCAGCAGCCAAAATTCAGCGGAAGCTTTCTTT | CASSQNSAEAFF
TRBJ2-1 | TRBV4-3 | TRBD2 | few | TGCGCCAGCAGCCCCCGGGTTCGTCTAGCGGGAGTTGGTGAGCAGTTCTTC | CASSPRVRLAGVGEQFF
TRBJ2-6 | TRBV19 | - | few | TGTGCCAGTAGTATTCGGATATCTGGGGCCAACGTCCTGACTTTC | CASSIRISGANVLTF
TRBJ2-1 | TRBV6-1 | TRBD2 | - | TGTGCCACTCTAGCGGGGTACAATGAGCAGTTCTTC | CATLAGYNEQFF
TRBJ1-2 | TRBV7-2 | - | - | TGTGCCAGCAGCTCAAATATAGTGCCGGGGTCTGGCTACACCTTC | CASSSNIVPGSGYTF
TRBJ1-4 | TRBV11-1 | - | few | TGTGCCAGCAGCCCGAAACGGACATTGACAAATGAAAAACTGTTTTTT | CASSPKRTLTNEKLFF
TRBJ2-3 | TRBV20-1 | - | - | TGCAGTGCTGGGGACACATCCCCTAGCACAGATACGCAGTATTTT | CSAGDTSPSTDTQYF
TRBJ2-4 | TRBV4-3 | - | - | TGCGCCAGCAGCCAAGATCCTTGGTCGACCGTCGGGTACTTC | CASSQDPWSTVGYF
TRBJ1-1 | TRBV27 | - | - | TGTGCCACCCGAGACCGGGACTCCCCTCTGGGCACTGAAGCTTTCTTT | CATRDRDSPLGTEAFF
TRBJ2-1 | TRBV6-5 | TRBD2 | few | TGTGCCAGCAGCGCCAGTTTGGCGGGAGCAACCAATGAGCAGTTCTTC | CASSASLAGATNEQFF
TRBJ2-2 | TRBV5-1 | - | few | TGCGCCAGCAGGGACATGGACACCGGGGAGCTGTTTTTT | CASRDMDTGELFF
TRBJ2-5 | TRBV6-1 | TRBD2 | - | TGTGCCAGCAGTACCGGGACTAGCGCTTCTCGAGAGACCCAGTACTTC | CASSTGTSASRETQYF
TRBJ2-1 | TRBV20-1 | TRBD1 | - | TGCAGTGAACCCGGGACAGGGAGCAATGAGCAGTTCTTC | CSEPGTGSNEQFF
TRBJ2-2 | TRBV29-1 | - | - | TGCAGCGCCGGAAGGGAGGACGGGGAGCTGTTTTTT | CSAGREDGELFF
TRBJ2-3 | TRBV20-1 | - | few | TGCAGTGCTAGAGTAACAGGACGCTCACTCACAGATACGCAGTATTTT | CSARVTGRSLTDTQYF
TRBJ2-2 | TRBV11-2 | - | - | TGTGCCAGCAGAACCACTAGCTTGAACACCGGGGAGCTGTTTTTT | CASRTTSLNTGELFF
TRBJ2-3 | TRBV19 | TRBD1 | few | TGTGCCAGTACTGGACAGGGACAAGATACGCAGTATTTT | CASTGQGQDTQYF
TRBJ2-3 | TRBV28 | - | - | TGTGCCAGCAGTTCAGGGACACGGGCGTGGGATACGCAGTATTTT | CASSSGTRAWDTQYF
TRBJ2-3 | TRBV10-3 | - | many | TGTGCCATATCGAGAGGCACAGATACGCAGTATTTT | CAISRGTDTQYF
TRBJ1-1 | TRBV28 | TRBD1 | few | TGTGCCAGCAGCCCCCTCGACAGGGCGAACACTGAAGCTTTCTTT | CASSPLDRANTEAFF
TRBJ2-7 | TRBV6-5 | - | few | TGTGCCAGCAGCCCAAGAAGGGGAACCTACAATGAGCAGTACTTC | CASSPRRGTYNEQYF
TRBJ2-1 | TRBV29-1 | - | - | TGCAGCGCAGCGGGTGGCAGCGCCAATGAGCAGTTCTTC | CSAAGGSANEQFF
TRBJ2-7 | TRBV6-5 | - | - | TGTGCCGTATCCAAGGACAACTACGAGCAGTACTTC | CAVSKDNYEQYF
TRBJ2-3 | TRBV7-6 | - | few | TGTGCCAGCAGCTTTTATTCGCCGGGACAACGATTCGATACGCAGTATTTT | CASSFYSPGQRFDTQYF
TRBJ1-1 | TRBV5-1 | - | - | TGCGCCAGCAGCTTGTTCTGGGGTGAAGCTTTCTTT | CASSLFWGEAFF
TRBJ2-5 | TRBV29-1 | TRBD1 | few | TGCAGCGTTGTCCAGGGGGTGGATTTAAATGAGCAGTACTTC | CSVVQGVDLNEQYF
TRBJ2-1 | TRBV5-6 | TRBD2 | - | TGTGCCAGCAGCTTGTGGACTAGCGGGAGAGGCTACAATGAGCAGTTCTTC | CASSLWTSGRGYNEQFF
TRBJ2-1 | TRBV20-1 | TRBD2 | few | TGCAGTGCTAGAGATTCTTCTAGCGGGCAGCCCTACAATGAGCAGTTCTTC | CSARDSSSGQPYNEQFF
TRBJ2-7 | TRBV27 | - | many | TGTGCCAGCAGTTTCCACAGATCCTACGAGCAGTACTTC | CASSFHRSYEQYF
TRBJ2-7 | TRBV12-3/TRBV12-4 | - | - | TGTGCCAGCAGTTTAGAAGGCACCTTAAACTCCTACGAGCAGTACTTC | CASSLEGTLNSYEQYF
TRBJ2-5 | TRBV12-3/TRBV12-4 | - | - | TGTGCCAGCAGTCGCGGTTGGGGCGGAACCGGGGTCGTTGGTGAGACCCAGTACTTC | CASSRGWGGTGVVGETQYF
TRBJ2-1 | TRBV7-2 | TRBD2 | - | TGTGCCAGCAGCTTGGGACTAGCGAACGAGTACAATGAGCAGTTCTTC | CASSLGLANEYNEQFF
TRBJ2-7 | TRBV28 | TRBD2 | few | TGTGCCAGCAGTCCTACAGAGGGACTAGCGGGAGATCTCGAGCAGTACTTC | CASSPTEGLAGDLEQYF
TRBJ1-1 | TRBV9 | - | few | TGTGCCAGCAGCCCTCAGGTCGGGAACACTGAAGCTTTCTTT | CASSPQVGNTEAFF
TRBJ2-5 | TRBV5-1 | - | many | TGCGCCAGCAGCTTGGAGGGCTACAATGAGCAGTACTTC | CASSLEGYNEQYF
TRBJ2-5 | TRBV6-1 | TRBD1 | - | TGTGCCAGCAGTGAAGACTCAGGGGGCGCGGAGACCCAGTACTTC | CASSEDSGGAETQYF
TRBJ1-2 | TRBV7-2 | - | few | TGTGCCAGCAGCTTAGTTGAGGTTGCAGCTGGCTACACCTTC | CASSLVEVAAGYTF
TRBJ2-1 | TRBV27 | TRBD2 | few | TGTGCCAGCAAGACTAGCGGGGGGTCCTACAATGAGCAGTTCTTC | CASKTSGGSYNEQFF
TRBJ2-7 | TRBV7-9 | - | - | TGTGCCAGCAGCAAAGGAGGGCCGACCTACGAGCAGTACTTC | CASSKGGPTYEQYF
TRBJ1-2 | TRBV6-5 | - | once | TGTGCCAGCAGTTACGGTGGCAGAGGTTATGGCTACACCTTC | CASSYGGRGYGYTF